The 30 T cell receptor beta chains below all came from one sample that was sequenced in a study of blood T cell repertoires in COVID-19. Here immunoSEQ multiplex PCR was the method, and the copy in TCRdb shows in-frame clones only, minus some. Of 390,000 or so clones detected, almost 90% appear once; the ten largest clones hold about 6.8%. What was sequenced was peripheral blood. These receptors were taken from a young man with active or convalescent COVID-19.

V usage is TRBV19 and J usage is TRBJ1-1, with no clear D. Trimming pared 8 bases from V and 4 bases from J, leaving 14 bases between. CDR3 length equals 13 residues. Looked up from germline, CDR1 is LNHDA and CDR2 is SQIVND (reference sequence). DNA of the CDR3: TGTGCCAGTGGTAACCAGAAGATCACTGAAGCTTTCTTT. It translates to CASGNQKITEAFF.

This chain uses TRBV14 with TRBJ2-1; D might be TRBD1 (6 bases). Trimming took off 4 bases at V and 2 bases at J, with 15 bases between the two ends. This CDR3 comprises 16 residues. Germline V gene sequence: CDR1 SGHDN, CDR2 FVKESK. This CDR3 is CASSRFSPGAYNEQFF. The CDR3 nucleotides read TGTGCCAGCAGCCGTTTTAGTCCAGGGGCCTACAATGAGCAGTTCTTC.

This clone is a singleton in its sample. The CDR3 spells CASSQEKRAGGYTF. As DNA, the CDR3 is TGTGCCAGCAGCCAAGAGAAAAGGGCGGGCGGCTACACCTTC. The chain joins TRBV4-2 to TRBJ1-2; D gene uncertain. CDR1 and CDR2 from the germline V gene are LGHNA and YNFKEQ. The CDR3 covers 14 residues. With 0 bases removed from V and 8 bases from J, the gap between germline ends came to 13 bases.

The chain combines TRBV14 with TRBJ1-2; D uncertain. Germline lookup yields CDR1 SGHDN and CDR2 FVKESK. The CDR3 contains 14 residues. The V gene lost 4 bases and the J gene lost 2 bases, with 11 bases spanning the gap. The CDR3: CASSPTGANYGYTF. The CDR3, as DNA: TGTGCCAGCAGCCCCACCGGAGCCAACTATGGCTACACCTTC.

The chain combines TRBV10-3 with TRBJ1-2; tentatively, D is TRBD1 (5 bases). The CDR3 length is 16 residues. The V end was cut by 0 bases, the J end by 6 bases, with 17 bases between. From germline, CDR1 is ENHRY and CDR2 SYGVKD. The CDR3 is CAISESGGGREHGYTF. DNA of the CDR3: TGTGCCATCAGTGAGTCGGGGGGTGGCAGGGAACATGGCTACACCTTC.

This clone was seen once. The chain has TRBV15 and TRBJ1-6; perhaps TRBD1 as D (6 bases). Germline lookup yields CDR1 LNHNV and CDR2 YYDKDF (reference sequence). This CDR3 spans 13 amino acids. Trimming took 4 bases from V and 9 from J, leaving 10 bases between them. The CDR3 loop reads CATSKGQSSPLHF. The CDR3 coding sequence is TGTGCCACCAGCAAAGGACAGAGTTCACCCCTCCACTTT.

CDR3: CSVPTGGKYNEQFF. As DNA, the CDR3 is TGCAGCGTCCCCACTGGGGGGAAATACAATGAGCAGTTCTTC. V is TRBV29-1 and J is TRBJ2-1; possibly TRBD2 for D (6 bases). The ends were cut back, 6 bases at V and 4 bases at J, with 16 bases in the middle. The CDR3 covers 14 residues. Germline CDR1 and CDR2: SQVTM and ANQGSEA.

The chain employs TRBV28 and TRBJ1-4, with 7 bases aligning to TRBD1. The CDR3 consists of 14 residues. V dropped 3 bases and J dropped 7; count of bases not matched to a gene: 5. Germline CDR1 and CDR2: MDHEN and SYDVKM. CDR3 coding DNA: TGTGCCAGCAGTTTTAAGGGGGCTGGTGAAAAACTGTTTTTT. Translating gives CASSFKGAGEKLFF.

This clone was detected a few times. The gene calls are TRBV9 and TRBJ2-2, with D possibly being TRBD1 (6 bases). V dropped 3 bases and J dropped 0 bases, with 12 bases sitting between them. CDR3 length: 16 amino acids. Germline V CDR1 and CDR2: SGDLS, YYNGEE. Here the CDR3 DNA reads TGTGCCAGCAGCGCCTTTAGGGGGTCGAACACCGGGGAGCTGTTTTTT. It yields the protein CASSAFRGSNTGELFF.

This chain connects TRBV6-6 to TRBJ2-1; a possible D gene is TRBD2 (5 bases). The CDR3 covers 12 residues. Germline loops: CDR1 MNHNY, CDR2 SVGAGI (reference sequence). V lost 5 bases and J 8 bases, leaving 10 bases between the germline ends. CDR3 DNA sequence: TGTGCCAGCAGTCGCGGGTCGTATGAGCAGTTCTTC. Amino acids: CASSRGSYEQFF.

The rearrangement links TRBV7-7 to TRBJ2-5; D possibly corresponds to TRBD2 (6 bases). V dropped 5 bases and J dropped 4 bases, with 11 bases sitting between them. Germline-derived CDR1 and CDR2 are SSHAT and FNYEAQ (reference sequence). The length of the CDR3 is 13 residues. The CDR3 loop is CASSRRGLETQYF. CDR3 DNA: TGTGCCAGCAGCCGCCGGGGGTTAGAGACCCAGTACTTC.

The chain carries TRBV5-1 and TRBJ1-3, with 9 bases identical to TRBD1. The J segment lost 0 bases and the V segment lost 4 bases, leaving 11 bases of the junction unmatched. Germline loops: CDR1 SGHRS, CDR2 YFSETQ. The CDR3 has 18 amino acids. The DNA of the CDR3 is TGCGCCAGCAGCACCGTCCCGGGACAGGGTTACTCTGGAAACACCATATATTTT. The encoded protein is CASSTVPGQGYSGNTIYF.

The CDR3 DNA follows: TGCGCCAGCAGCCATCCGTGGGAGGGCCCAGATACGCAGTATTTT. This translates into CASSHPWEGPDTQYF. V is TRBV4-3 and J is TRBJ2-3; 7 bases are a match to TRBD2. The V segment lost 3 bases and the J segment 4 bases; nucleotides outside the gene matches: 7. The CDR3 extends over 15 amino acids. The germline CDR1 and CDR2 sequences are LGHNA and YSLEER.

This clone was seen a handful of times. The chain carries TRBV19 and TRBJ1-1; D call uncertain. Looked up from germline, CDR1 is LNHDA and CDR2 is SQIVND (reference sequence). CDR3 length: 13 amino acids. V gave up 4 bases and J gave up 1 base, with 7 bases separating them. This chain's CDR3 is CASSSQANTEAFF. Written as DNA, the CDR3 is TGTGCCAGTAGTAGTCAGGCGAACACTGAAGCTTTCTTT. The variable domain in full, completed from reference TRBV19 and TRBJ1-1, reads DGGITQSPKYLFRKEGQNVTLSCEQNLNHDAMYWYRQDPGQGLRLIYYSQIVNDFQKGDIAEGYSVSREKKESFPLTVTSAQKNPTAFYLCASSSQANTEAFFGQGTRLTVV.

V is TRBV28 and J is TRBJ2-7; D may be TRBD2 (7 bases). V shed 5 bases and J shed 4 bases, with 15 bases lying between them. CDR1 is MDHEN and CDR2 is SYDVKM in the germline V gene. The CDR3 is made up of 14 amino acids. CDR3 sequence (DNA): TGTGCCAGCAGTCTGGGGGGGCAACTGTACGAGCAGTACTTC. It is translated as CASSLGGQLYEQYF.

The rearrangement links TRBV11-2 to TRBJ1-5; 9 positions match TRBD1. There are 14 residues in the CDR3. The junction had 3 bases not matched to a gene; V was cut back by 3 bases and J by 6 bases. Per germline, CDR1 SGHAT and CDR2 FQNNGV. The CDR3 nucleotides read TGTGCCAGCAGCTTGGGACAGGGCTCTCAGCCCCAGCATTTT. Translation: CASSLGQGSQPQHF. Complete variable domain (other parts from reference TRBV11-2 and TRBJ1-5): EAGVAQSPRYKIIEKRQSVAFWCNPISGHATLYWYQQILGQGPKLLIQFQNNGVVDDSQLPKDRFSAERLKGVDSTLKIQPAKLEDSAVYLCASSLGQGSQPQHFGDGTRLSIL.

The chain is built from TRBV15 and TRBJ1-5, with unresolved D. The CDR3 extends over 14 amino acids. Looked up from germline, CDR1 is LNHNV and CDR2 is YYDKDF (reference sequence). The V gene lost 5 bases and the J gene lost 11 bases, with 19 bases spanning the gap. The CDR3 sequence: CATSGDAGVQAQHF. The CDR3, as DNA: TGTGCCACCAGCGGCGATGCGGGAGTCCAGGCCCAGCATTTT.

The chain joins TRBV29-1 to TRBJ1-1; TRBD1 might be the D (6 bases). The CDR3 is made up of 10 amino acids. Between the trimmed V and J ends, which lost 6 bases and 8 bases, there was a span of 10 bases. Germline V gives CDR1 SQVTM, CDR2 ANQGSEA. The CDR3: CSVQGFEAFF. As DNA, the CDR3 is TGCAGCGTACAGGGTTTCGAAGCTTTCTTT.

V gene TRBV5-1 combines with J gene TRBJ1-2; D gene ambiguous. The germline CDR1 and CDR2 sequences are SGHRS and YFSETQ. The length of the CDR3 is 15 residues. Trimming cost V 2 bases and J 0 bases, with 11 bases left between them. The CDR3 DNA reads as TGCGCCAGCAGCTTCAGTCTTCAGACTAACTATGGCTACACCTTC. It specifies CASSFSLQTNYGYTF.

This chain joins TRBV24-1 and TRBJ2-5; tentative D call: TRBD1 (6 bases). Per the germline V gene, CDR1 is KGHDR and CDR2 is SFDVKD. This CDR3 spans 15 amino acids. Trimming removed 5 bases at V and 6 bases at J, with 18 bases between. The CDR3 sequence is CATSALGWDNKTQYF. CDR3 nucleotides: TGTGCCACCAGTGCCCTCGGCTGGGACAACAAGACCCAGTACTTC.

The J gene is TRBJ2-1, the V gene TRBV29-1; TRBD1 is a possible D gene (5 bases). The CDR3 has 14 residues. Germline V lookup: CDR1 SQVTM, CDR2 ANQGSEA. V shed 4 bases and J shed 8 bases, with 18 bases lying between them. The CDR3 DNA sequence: TGCAGCGTTGGAGGCAGGGTTAAGGTCTATGAGCAGTTCTTC. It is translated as CSVGGRVKVYEQFF.

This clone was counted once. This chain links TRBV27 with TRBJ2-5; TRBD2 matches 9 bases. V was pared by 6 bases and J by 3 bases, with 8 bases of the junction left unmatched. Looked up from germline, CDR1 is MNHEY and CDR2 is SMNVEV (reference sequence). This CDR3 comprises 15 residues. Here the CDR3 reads CASSLIAGEEETQYF. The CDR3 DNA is TGTGCCAGCAGCCTTATAGCGGGAGAGGAAGAGACCCAGTACTTC.

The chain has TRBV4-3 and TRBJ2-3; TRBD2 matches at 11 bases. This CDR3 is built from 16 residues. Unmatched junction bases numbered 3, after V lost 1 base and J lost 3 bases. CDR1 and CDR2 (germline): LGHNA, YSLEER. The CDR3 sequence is CASSQGSGGATDTQYF. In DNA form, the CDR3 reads TGCGCCAGCAGCCAAGGTAGCGGGGGGGCTACAGATACGCAGTATTTT.

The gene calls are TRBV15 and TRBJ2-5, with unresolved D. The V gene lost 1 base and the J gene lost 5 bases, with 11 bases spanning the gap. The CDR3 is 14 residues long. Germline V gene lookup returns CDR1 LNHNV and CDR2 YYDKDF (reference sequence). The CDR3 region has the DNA TGTGCCACCAGCAGAGGACTTCCATTGGAGACCCAGTACTTC. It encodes CATSRGLPLETQYF.

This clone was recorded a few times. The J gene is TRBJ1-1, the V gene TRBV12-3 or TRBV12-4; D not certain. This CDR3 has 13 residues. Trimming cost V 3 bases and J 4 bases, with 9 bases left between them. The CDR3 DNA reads TGTGCCAGCAGTTTCAATTTCGGCACTGAAGCTTTCTTT. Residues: CASSFNFGTEAFF.

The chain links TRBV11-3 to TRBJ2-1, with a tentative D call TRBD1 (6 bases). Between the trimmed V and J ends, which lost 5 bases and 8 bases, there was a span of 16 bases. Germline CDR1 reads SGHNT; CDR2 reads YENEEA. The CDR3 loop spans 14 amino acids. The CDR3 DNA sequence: TGTGCCAGCAGCCGCAGGGGTAAGAGGCATGAGCAGTTCTTC. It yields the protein CASSRRGKRHEQFF.

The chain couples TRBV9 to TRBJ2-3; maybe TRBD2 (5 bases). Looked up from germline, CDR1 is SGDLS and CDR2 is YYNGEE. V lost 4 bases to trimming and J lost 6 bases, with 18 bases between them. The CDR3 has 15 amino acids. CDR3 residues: CASSSGVAWRDTQYF. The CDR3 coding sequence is TGTGCCAGCAGCTCCGGGGTAGCGTGGCGGGATACGCAGTATTTT.

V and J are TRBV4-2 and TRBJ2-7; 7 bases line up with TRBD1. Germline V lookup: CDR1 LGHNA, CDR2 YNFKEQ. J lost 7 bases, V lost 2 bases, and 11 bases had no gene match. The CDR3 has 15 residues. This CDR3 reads CASSQPDREIGEQYF. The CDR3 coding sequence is TGTGCCAGCAGCCAACCTGACAGGGAAATAGGGGAGCAGTACTTC.

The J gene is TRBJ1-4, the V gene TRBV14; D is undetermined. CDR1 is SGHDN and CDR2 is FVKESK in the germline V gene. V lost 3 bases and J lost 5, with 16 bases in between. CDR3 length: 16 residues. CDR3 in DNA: TGTGCCAGCAGCCACCGACAATCTGGTCTGAATGAAAAACTGTTTTTT. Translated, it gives CASSHRQSGLNEKLFF.

The CDR3 spells CATAGYYGYTF. CDR3 sequence (DNA): TGTGCCACGGCAGGTTACTATGGCTACACCTTC. The V and J genes are TRBV2 and TRBJ1-2; no firm D call. V was trimmed by 10 bases and J by 3 bases, leaving 9 bases between them. The CDR3 covers 11 residues. Germline V gene lookup returns CDR1 SNHLY and CDR2 FYNNEI.